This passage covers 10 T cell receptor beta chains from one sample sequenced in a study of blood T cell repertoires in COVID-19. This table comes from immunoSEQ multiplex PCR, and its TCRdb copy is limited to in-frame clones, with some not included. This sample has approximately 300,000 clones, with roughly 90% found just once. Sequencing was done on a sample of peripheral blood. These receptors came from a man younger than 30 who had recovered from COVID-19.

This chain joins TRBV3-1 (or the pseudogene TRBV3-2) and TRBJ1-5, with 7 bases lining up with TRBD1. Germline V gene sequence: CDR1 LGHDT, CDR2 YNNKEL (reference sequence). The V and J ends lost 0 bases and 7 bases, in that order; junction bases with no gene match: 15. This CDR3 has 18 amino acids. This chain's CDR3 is CASSQDRGGAEVGQPQHF. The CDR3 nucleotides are TGTGCCAGCAGCCAAGATAGAGGGGGCGCCGAAGTCGGACAGCCCCAGCATTTT.

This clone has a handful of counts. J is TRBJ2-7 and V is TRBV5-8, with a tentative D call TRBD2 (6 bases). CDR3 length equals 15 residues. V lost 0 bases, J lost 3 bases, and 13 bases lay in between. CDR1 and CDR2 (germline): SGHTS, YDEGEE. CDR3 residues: CASSLGSGVYYEQYF. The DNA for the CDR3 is TGTGCCAGCAGCTTGGGTTCGGGAGTGTACTACGAGCAGTACTTC.

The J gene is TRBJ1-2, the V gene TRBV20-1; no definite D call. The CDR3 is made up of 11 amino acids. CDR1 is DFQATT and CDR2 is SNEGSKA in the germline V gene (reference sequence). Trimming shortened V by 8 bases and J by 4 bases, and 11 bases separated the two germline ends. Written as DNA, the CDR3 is TGCAGTACTACCCCATCCTATGGCTACACCTTC. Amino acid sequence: CSTTPSYGYTF.

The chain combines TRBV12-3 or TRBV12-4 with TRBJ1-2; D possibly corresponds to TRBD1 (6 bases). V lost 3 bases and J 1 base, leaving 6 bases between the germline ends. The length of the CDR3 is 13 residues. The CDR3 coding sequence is TGTGCCAGCAGTTTGGACAGTAACTATGGCTACACCTTC. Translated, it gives CASSLDSNYGYTF.

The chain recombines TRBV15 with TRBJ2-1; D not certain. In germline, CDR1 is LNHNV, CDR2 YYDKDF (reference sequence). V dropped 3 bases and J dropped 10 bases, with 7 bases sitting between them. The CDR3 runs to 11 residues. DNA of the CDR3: TGTGCCACCAGCAGTTATAAAGAGCAGTTCTTC. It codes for CATSSYKEQFF.

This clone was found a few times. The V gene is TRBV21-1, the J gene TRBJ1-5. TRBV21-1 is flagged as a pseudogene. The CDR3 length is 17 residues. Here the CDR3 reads CASSKEEAESPLAPQHF. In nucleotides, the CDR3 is TGTGCCAGCAGCAAAGAGGAGGCCGAGTCCCCGCTCGCGCCCCAGCATTTT.

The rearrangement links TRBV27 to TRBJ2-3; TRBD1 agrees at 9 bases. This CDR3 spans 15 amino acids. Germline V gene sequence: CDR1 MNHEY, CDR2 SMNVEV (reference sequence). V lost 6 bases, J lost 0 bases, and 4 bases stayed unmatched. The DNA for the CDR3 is TGTGCCAGCAGCAGACAGGGGGTAAGCACAGATACGCAGTATTTT. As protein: CASSRQGVSTDTQYF.

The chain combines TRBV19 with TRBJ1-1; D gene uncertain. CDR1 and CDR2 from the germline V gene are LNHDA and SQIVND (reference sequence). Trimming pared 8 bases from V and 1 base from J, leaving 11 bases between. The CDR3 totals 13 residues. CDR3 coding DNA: TGTGCCAGTCGGAAACAGACGAACACTGAAGCTTTCTTT. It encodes CASRKQTNTEAFF.

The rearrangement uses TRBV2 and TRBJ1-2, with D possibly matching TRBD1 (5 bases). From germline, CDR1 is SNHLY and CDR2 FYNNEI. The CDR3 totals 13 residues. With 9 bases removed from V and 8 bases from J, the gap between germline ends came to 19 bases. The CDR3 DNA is TGTGCCAGTGAAAAGACAGCCCGCAGAGGCTACACCTTC. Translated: CASEKTARRGYTF.

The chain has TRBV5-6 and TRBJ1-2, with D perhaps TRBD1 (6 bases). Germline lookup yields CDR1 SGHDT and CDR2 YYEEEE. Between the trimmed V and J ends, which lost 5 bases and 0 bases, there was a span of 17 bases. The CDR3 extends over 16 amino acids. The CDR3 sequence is CASSYDRTYPNYGYTF. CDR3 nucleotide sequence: TGTGCCAGCAGTTATGACAGGACTTACCCTAACTATGGCTACACCTTC. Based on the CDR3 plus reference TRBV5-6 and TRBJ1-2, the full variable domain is DAGVTQSPTHLIKTRGQQVTLRCSPKSGHDTVSWYQQALGQGPQFIFQYYEEEERQRGNFPDRFSGHQFPNYSSELNVNALLLGDSALYLCASSYDRTYPNYGYTFGSGTRLTVV.